This T cell receptor beta chain was captured in a study of regulatory T cells in long-lasting Graves disease. Looking at the study overall: Freshly diagnosed Graves' patients had used antithyroid drugs for under 3 months. Study-wide results and caveats: Persistent disease showed a preference for TRBV28, TRBJ1-2 and TRBJ2-5.

The CDR3 covers 13 residues. With 1 base removed from V and 5 bases from J, the gap between germline ends came to 5 bases. Germline V gene lookup returns CDR1 ENHRY and CDR2 SYGVKD. The table lists this clonotype with many counts. As yet, its antigen is unknown. Arm-PCR of CDR3 regions and iRepertoire HTBI primers were the basis on which TCR beta libraries were built. TCRdb independently ran MiXCR on the multiplex PCR reads; one entry per CDR3 protein. Counted here are 400,000 to 500,000 distinct CDR3 sequences, about 15% occurring once; the ten biggest clones make up about 7.8%. Regarding time point: newly diagnosed GD, antithyroid drugs for less than 3 months. Isolated PBMC RNA provided the starting material for the TCR library. The sample was also reused in another study, on T cells in Graves' hyperthyroidism and ophthalmopathy. That paper adds: The patients, who ranged from 18 to 65 in age, presented with newly diagnosed hyperthyroidism lasting under 2 months. Most expanded thyroid clonotypes above 0.001 also appeared in blood.

The clonotype was recovered from a middle-aged woman with Graves disease. The sample was peripheral blood mononuclear cells (PBMCs), taken at new diagnosis, from a patient treated with antithyroid drugs. This chain uses TRBV10-3 with TRBJ2-2; D is ambiguous. DNA of the CDR3: TGTGCCATCAGTGAGTGGGGAACCGGGGAGCTGTTTTTT. It is translated as CAISEWGTGELFF.